This T cell receptor (beta chain) was captured by sequencing in a study of identical twins. Study-level points and caveats: Monozygotic twins shared more out-of-frame TCR alpha than recombination models predicted.

TCRdb re-called the 5' RACE reads with MiXCR, one entry per CDR3 protein. The sample carries fewer than 550,000 distinct CDR3 sequences, roughly an eighth recorded once. This clonotype turned up a few times. Its antigen is not known. This CDR3 is 13 amino acids long. Germline CDR1 reads MNHEY; CDR2 reads SVGEGT. Deletions cut 3 bases from V and 4 bases from J, with 7 bases between. Another study also made use of these data, one on yellow fever vaccine responses in identical twins. As that report states: Twins' vaccine T cell responses reportedly seemed partly convergent and partly personalized.

Sequenced input: CD4+ T cells sorted from blood. This receptor was identified in a woman under 30 in good health. The J gene is TRBJ2-1, the V gene TRBV6-2 or TRBV6-3; D uncertain. The CDR3 bases are TGTGCCAGCAGTTATGACTTATACAATGAGCAGTTCTTC. Its protein is CASSYDLYNEQFF.